One sample yielded the 19 T cell receptor beta chains listed below, sequenced in a study of human T cells and chemical hapten exposure. The sample's time point: patch test 1, 2 weeks after DPC sensitization. As to treatment: therapeutic diphenylcyclopropenone sensitization with weekly scalp DPC. TCRdb re-called the RACE reads through MiXCR, storing one row per CDR3 protein. The repertoire includes approximately 350,000 distinct CDR3 sequences, 5.5% to 8% of them detected once, and approximately 8.9% sits in the top ten. The sequencing used whole blood, collected in connection with sensitization to the hapten diphenylcyclopropenone (DPC). The receptors derive from a woman aged 18-29 years with alopecia areata. Some clones in this sample may be carry-over from other donors' samples.

This clonotype was counted only a few times. This chain links TRBV12-3 or TRBV12-4 with TRBJ1-2; TRBD1 might be the D (6 bases). The CDR3 loop spans 15 amino acids. Trimming pared 3 bases from V and 4 bases from J, leaving 15 bases between. The CDR3 spells CASSFFGQPSYGYTF. CDR3 coding DNA: TGTGCCAGCAGTTTTTTCGGACAGCCAAGCTATGGCTACACCTTC.

This clonotype was counted a few times. The chain uses TRBV12-5 and TRBJ2-1; TRBD2 matches 8 bases. Per the germline V gene, CDR1 is LGHNT and CDR2 is FRNRAP. The V gene end was trimmed by 2 bases and the J gene end by 0 bases; junction bases not matched to a gene: 12. The CDR3 length is 19 residues. The CDR3 sequence is CASGLSPGLGLSSYNEQFF. In nucleotides, the CDR3 is TGTGCTAGTGGTTTGTCGCCGGGACTAGGTTTGAGCTCCTACAATGAGCAGTTCTTC.

On this clonotype: This is likely a read error, given that the CDR3 carries no conserved phenylalanine or tryptophan at its end. The V gene is TRBV5-5, the J gene TRBJ2-7; TRBD2 aligns across 8 bases. With V trimmed by 5 bases and J by 4 bases, 23 bases remained unmatched. The CDR3 spans 19 residues. CDR1 SGHKS and CDR2 YYEKEE come from the germline V gene (reference sequence). CDR3 bases: TGTGCCAGCAGGCCCCCCACCCGTTTTCGGGGGGGCCTGATATACGAGCAGTACTCC. Translation: CASRPPTRFRGGLIYEQYS.

This clonotype was found a few times. The rearrangement uses TRBV6-5 and TRBJ2-1; weak D call: TRBD2 (6 bases). The germline V and J ends were trimmed by 2 bases and 9 bases, with 20 bases remaining between them. Germline assignment: CDR1 MNHEY and CDR2 SVGAGI. The CDR3 covers 16 residues. The CDR3 sequence: CASSYRGDSLASEQFF. CDR3 in DNA: TGTGCCAGCAGTTACAGGGGTGATAGCCTAGCGAGTGAGCAGTTCTTC.

This clonotype was recorded many times. This chain connects TRBV4-3 to TRBJ1-6, with D possibly matching TRBD1 (5 bases). Trimming cost V 6 bases and J 2 bases, with 8 bases left between them. Germline assignment: CDR1 LGHNA and CDR2 YSLEER. This CDR3 spans 14 amino acids. The CDR3 reads CASSGTAYNSPLHF. The CDR3 nucleotides are TGCGCCAGCAGTGGGACGGCCTATAATTCACCCCTCCACTTT.

The chain carries TRBV7-9 and TRBJ2-1; D gene unclear. V lost 4 bases and J 0 bases, leaving 10 bases between the germline ends. The germline gives CDR1 SEHNR, CDR2 FQNEAQ (reference sequence). This CDR3 has 15 amino acids. The CDR3, as DNA: TGTGCCAGCAGCTACTGGTTGAGCTCCTACAATGAGCAGTTCTTC. This sequence encodes CASSYWLSSYNEQFF.

This chain links TRBV7-2 with TRBJ1-5; D gene uncertain. The V gene's germline CDR1 is SGHTA and CDR2 FQGNSA. There are 15 residues in the CDR3. V lost 5 bases and J lost 2, with 13 bases in between. This chain's CDR3 is CASSPEVVGNQPQHF. The CDR3 DNA is TGTGCCAGCAGCCCCGAGGTCGTTGGCAATCAGCCCCAGCATTTT. The variable domain in full, with the rest retrieved from reference TRBV7-2 and TRBJ1-5, is GAGVSQSPSNKVTEKGKDVELRCDPISGHTALYWYRQSLGQGLEFLIYFQGNSAPDKSGLPSDRFSAERTGGSVSTLTIQRTQQEDSAVYLCASSPEVVGNQPQHFGDGTRLSIL.

In its sample, this clonotype was seen many times. The chain links TRBV24-1 to TRBJ2-7; no clear D. Germline assignment: CDR1 KGHDR and CDR2 SFDVKD. Trimming stripped 1 base from V and 5 bases from J, with 11 bases between. This CDR3 has 14 residues. The CDR3 is CATSDFRFPNEQYF. The CDR3 DNA reads as TGTGCCACCAGTGATTTCAGGTTCCCGAACGAGCAGTACTTC.

This chain links TRBV29-1 with TRBJ1-2, with D possibly matching TRBD1 (6 bases). The V and J ends lost 3 bases and 3 bases respectively, with 14 bases between them. CDR1 and CDR2 from the germline V gene are SQVTM and ANQGSEA. The CDR3 consists of 14 residues. The CDR3 region has the DNA TGCAGCGTTGAGGGGGGACAAGCTGACTATGGCTACACCTTC. Its translation: CSVEGGQADYGYTF.

This clonotype was counted many times. The V and J genes are TRBV2 and TRBJ2-3; D remains ambiguous. This CDR3 is 11 amino acids long. The germline V gene encodes CDR1 SNHLY and CDR2 FYNNEI. Trimming removed 6 bases from V and 2 bases from J, with 3 bases in between. The CDR3 bases are TGTGCCAGCAGCCCCACAGATACGCAGTATTTT. The encoded protein is CASSPTDTQYF.

The V call is TRBV3-1, the J call TRBJ1-2, with D perhaps matching TRBD1 (5 bases). This CDR3 is 13 amino acids long. Trimming took off 3 bases at V and 8 bases at J, with 13 bases between the two ends. The germline gives CDR1 LGHDT, CDR2 YNNKEL (reference sequence). CDR3 amino acids: CASSQELGDGYTF. For the CDR3, the DNA is TGTGCCAGCAGCCAGGAGTTAGGGGACGGCTACACCTTC.

Many counts were recorded for this clonotype. The chain joins TRBV20-1 to TRBJ2-1; no clear D. Deletions cut 6 bases from V and 0 bases from J, with 12 bases between. In germline, CDR1 is DFQATT, CDR2 SNEGSKA (reference sequence). The CDR3 loop spans 14 amino acids. This chain's CDR3 is CSAVRGGSYNEQFF. The CDR3, as DNA: TGCAGTGCGGTGAGAGGTGGCTCCTACAATGAGCAGTTCTTC.

This clonotype has ten or more counts. The chain links TRBV9 to TRBJ2-7; TRBD2 is a possible D gene (7 bases). CDR3 length: 17 residues. V was shortened by 4 bases and J by 3 bases, with 23 bases between the two germline ends. Germline V gives CDR1 SGDLS, CDR2 YYNGEE. CDR3 sequence: CASSRAQGRGGSYEQYF. The CDR3 region has the DNA TGTGCCAGCAGCCGTGCCCAGGGTCGCGGGGGCAGCTACGAGCAGTACTTC.

In its sample, this clonotype was seen many times. The CDR3 here is CASSLLQGAPNTGELFF. The DNA of the CDR3 is TGTGCCAGCAGCTTGCTACAGGGGGCGCCGAACACCGGGGAGCTGTTTTTT. This rearrangement joins TRBV5-5 to TRBJ2-2, with 9 bases matching TRBD1. In germline, CDR1 is SGHKS, CDR2 YYEKEE (reference sequence). This CDR3 is 17 amino acids long. Losses at the gene ends were 1 base for V and 0 bases for J; bases not matched to a gene: 4. Full variable domain (remainder filled in from reference TRBV5-5 and TRBJ2-2): DAGVTQSPTHLIKTRGQQVTLRCSPISGHKSVSWYQQVLGQGPQFIFQYYEKEERGRGNFPDRFSARQFPNYSSELNVNALLLGDSALYLCASSLLQGAPNTGELFFGEGSRLTVL.

The chain is built from TRBV6-6 and TRBJ2-3; 10 bases align to TRBD2. The germline gives CDR1 MNHNY, CDR2 SVGAGI (reference sequence). The CDR3 has 16 amino acids. The ends lost 3 bases at V and 4 bases at J; junction bases unmatched: 7. CDR3 nucleotide sequence: TGTGCCAGCAGTTATTCCGGACTAGCGGAAGCAGATACGCAGTATTTT. It translates to CASSYSGLAEADTQYF.

Regarding this clonotype: A read error may produce the germline difference seen at one junction end. This sequence joins TRBV7-7 and TRBJ2-5; maybe TRBD1 (6 bases). Germline-derived CDR1 and CDR2 are SSHAT and FNYEAQ (reference sequence). The CDR3 has 14 residues. The CDR3 region is CASSTRTVQETQYF. CDR3 sequence (DNA): TGTGCTAGCAGTACCAGGACAGTCCAAGAGACCCAGTACTTC.

The rearrangement uses TRBV5-4 and TRBJ2-7; D not certain. This CDR3 region has 12 residues. Per germline, CDR1 SGHNT and CDR2 YYREEE (reference sequence). The V end lost 4 bases, the J end lost 0 bases, and 5 bases lay between the germline ends. CDR3 residues: CASSVNSYEQYF. The DNA for the CDR3 is TGTGCCAGCAGCGTCAACTCCTACGAGCAGTACTTC. The entire variable domain, with the rest obtained from reference TRBV5-4 and TRBJ2-7, is as follows: ETGVTQSPTHLIKTRGQQVTLRCSSQSGHNTVSWYQQALGQGPQFIFQYYREEENGRGNFPPRFSGLQFPNYSSELNVNALELDDSALYLCASSVNSYEQYFGPGTRLTVT.

V is TRBV4-3 and J is TRBJ2-6; D unresolved. Germline V gene lookup returns CDR1 LGHNA and CDR2 YSLEER. The CDR3 covers 17 residues. Trimming took 5 bases from V and 1 from J, leaving 15 bases between them. The CDR3 loop is CASSFRTVQSGANVLTF. CDR3 in DNA: TGCGCCAGCAGCTTCAGGACCGTACAGTCTGGGGCCAACGTCCTGACTTTC.

There are many counts of this clonotype. This chain connects TRBV28 to TRBJ2-7, with 7 bases that match TRBD1. Trimming at V came to 5 bases and at J to 3 bases, leaving 7 bases not matched to a gene. This CDR3 has 14 amino acids. Looked up from germline, CDR1 is MDHEN and CDR2 is SYDVKM. The CDR3 here is CASSPTGASYEQYF. In nucleotides, the CDR3 is TGTGCCAGCAGTCCCACAGGGGCTAGCTACGAGCAGTACTTC.